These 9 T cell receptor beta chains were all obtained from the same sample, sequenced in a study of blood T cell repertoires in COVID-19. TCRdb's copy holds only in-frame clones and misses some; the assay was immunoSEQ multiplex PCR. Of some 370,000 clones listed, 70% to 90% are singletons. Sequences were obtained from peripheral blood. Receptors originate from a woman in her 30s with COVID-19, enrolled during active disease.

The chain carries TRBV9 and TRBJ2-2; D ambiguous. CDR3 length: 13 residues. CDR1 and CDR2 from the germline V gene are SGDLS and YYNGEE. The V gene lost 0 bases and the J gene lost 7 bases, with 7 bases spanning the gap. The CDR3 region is CASSVEADGELFF. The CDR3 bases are TGTGCCAGCAGCGTAGAAGCCGACGGGGAGCTGTTTTTT.

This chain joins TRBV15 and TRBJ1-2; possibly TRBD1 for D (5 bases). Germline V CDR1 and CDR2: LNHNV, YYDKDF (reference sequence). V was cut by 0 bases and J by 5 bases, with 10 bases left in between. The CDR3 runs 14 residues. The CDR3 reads CATSREGQGYGYTF. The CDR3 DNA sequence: TGTGCCACCAGCAGAGAAGGCCAGGGTTATGGCTACACCTTC.

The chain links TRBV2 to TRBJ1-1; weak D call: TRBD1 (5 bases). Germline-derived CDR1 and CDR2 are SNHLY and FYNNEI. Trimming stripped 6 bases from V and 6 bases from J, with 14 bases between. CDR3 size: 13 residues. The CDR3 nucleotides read TGTGCCAGCAGAGTTCGGGAGGGACCTGAAGCTTTCTTT. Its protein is CASRVREGPEAFF.

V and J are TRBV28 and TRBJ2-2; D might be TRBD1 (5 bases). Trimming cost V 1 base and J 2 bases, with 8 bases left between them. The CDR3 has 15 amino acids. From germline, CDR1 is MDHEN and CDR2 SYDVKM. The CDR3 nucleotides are TGTGCCAGCAGTTTATTAGACAGCAACACCGGGGAGCTGTTTTTT. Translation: CASSLLDSNTGELFF.

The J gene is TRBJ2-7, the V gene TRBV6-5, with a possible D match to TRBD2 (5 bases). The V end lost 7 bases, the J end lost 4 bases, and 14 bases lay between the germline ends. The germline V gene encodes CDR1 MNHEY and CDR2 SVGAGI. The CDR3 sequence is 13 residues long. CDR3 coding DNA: TGTGCCAGCAATCGCCCGGGAAGTTACGAGCAGTACTTC. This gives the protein CASNRPGSYEQYF.

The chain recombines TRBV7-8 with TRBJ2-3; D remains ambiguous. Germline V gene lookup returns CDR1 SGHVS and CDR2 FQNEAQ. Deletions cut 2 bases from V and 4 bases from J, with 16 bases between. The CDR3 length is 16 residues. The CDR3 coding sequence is TGTGCCAGCAGCTTACGGGTCCGGAACCTGGCAGATACGCAGTATTTT. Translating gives CASSLRVRNLADTQYF.

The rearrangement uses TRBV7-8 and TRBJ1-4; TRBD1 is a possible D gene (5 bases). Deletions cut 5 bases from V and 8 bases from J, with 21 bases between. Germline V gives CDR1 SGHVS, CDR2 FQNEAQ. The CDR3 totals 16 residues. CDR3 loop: CASSLPPQGGREKLFF. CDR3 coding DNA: TGTGCCAGCAGCCTCCCACCGCAGGGTGGACGGGAAAAACTGTTTTTT.

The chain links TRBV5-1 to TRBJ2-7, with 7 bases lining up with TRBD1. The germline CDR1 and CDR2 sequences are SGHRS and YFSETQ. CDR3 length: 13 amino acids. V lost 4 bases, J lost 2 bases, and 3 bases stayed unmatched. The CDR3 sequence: CASSLDRPYEQYF. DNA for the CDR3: TGCGCCAGCAGCCTGGACAGGCCCTACGAGCAGTACTTC.

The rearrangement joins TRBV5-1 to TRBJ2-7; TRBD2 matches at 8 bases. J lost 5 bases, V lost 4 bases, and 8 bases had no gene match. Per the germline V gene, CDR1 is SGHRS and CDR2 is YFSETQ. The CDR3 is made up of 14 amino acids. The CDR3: CASSPYSGGNEQYF. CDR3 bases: TGCGCCAGCAGCCCTTATTCGGGGGGGAACGAGCAGTACTTC.